The present entry profiles one TCR beta chain with its context. Additional DNA sequences in this sample encode the identical CDR3. Some clones are missing from TCRdb's copy, which holds only in-frame ones; the method was immunoSEQ multiplex PCR. This table holds about 2 million clones, over 85% found once. These data originate in a study of shared clonotypes between healthy human individuals. Overall study context: Aged between 18 and 49, the donors were two women and a few men.

The CDR3 consists of 14 residues. The V end lost 1 base, the J end lost 0 bases, and 7 bases lay between the germline ends. Germline CDR1 SGHVS, CDR2 FNYEAQ. As defined, naive CD8 cells were CD45RO-negative and positively selected for CCR7, with terminally differentiated effector memory CD45RA+ cells excluded. Specimen: naive CD8+ T cells sorted from blood. The chain has TRBV7-6 and TRBJ2-7, with no clear D. This receptor was taken from a man aged 18 to 35 in good health. The CDR3 sequence: CASSLGQSSYEQYF. CDR3 DNA sequence: TGTGCCAGCAGCTTAGGCCAGAGCTCCTACGAGCAGTACTTC. The full variable domain, completed using reference TRBV7-6 and TRBJ2-7, is GAGVSQSPRYKVTKRGQDVALRCDPISGHVSLYWYRQALGQGPEFLTYFNYEAQQDKSGLPNDRFSAERPEGSISTLTIQRTEQRDSAMYRCASSLGQSSYEQYFGPGTRLTVT.